The TCR beta chain described here comes from a study of shared clonotypes between healthy human individuals. A remark on this clone: Its specificity is not known.

Sequencing used immunoSEQ multiplex PCR; TCRdb keeps in-frame clones, though not all of them. The sample shows approximately 1.1 million clones, 75% to 80% of them seen only once. Germline V gives CDR1 SGHVS, CDR2 FQNEAQ. V lost 0 bases to trimming and J lost 11 bases, with 13 bases between them. The CDR3 is 13 amino acids. General study results and limits: The sole specimen, blood, was sampled, and tissue repertoires likely differ. The diversity represented, both genetic and in exposure history, was limited by few donors.

The receptor was isolated from a man aged 18 to 29 in good health. Some clones in this sample may be carry-over from other donors' samples. Sequences were obtained from memory CD4+ T cells from PBMCs. The subset denotes: CD45RA-negative fraction. V is TRBV7-8 and J is TRBJ1-1; perhaps TRBD1 as D (5 bases). The CDR3 is CASSLALPGPAFF. The CDR3 bases are TGTGCCAGCAGCTTAGCCCTACCGGGACCGGCTTTCTTT.